This is a list of T cell receptor beta chains from one sample in a study of blood T cell repertoires in COVID-19. Only in-frame clones appear in the TCRdb table, and some are missing; sequencing was by immunoSEQ multiplex PCR. The sample records some 67,000 clones, around nine tenths being singletons. The sample consisted of peripheral blood. All receptors derive from a woman older than 75 with acute or convalescent COVID-19. CDR3s include the opening cysteine and the closing phenylalanine or tryptophan. D genes are given only for firm matches. Size values are once, few and many counts, or a class for expanded clones, and some rows have none.

size: -
D: TRBD2
V: TRBV6-6
J: TRBJ2-7
DNA: TGTGCCAGTTATCACCCGGCTAGCGGGGCCTACGAGCAGTACTTC
CDR3: CASYHPASGAYEQYF

size: -
D: -
V: TRBV19
J: TRBJ2-7
DNA: TGTGCCAGTAGTATGACAGCCAGCTCCTACGAGCAGTACTTC
CDR3: CASSMTASSYEQYF

size: -
D: -
V: TRBV27
J: TRBJ1-3
DNA: TGTGCCAGCACCTCACTCCTGGAGTTAACCTCTGGAAACACCATATATTTT
CDR3: CASTSLLELTSGNTIYF

size: -
D: -
V: TRBV3-1/TRBV3-2
J: TRBJ2-3
DNA: TGTGCCAGCAGCCCTCAGCTAGAGACAGATACGCAGTATTTT
CDR3: CASSPQLETDTQYF

size: -
D: -
V: TRBV28
J: TRBJ1-5
DNA: TGTGCCAGCAGTTTAGTGGGAGTTCAGCCCCAGCATTTT
CDR3: CASSLVGVQPQHF

size: -
D: TRBD2
V: TRBV7-3
J: TRBJ2-7
DNA: TGTGCCAGCAGCCCATCCCCGGGACTAATCTACGAGCAGTACTTC
CDR3: CASSPSPGLIYEQYF

size: -
D: -
V: TRBV3-1/TRBV3-2
J: TRBJ2-1
DNA: TGTGCCAGCAGCGGGAGCCCTAAGGGGGGGAGCTACAATGAGCAGTTCTTC
CDR3: CASSGSPKGGSYNEQFF

size: -
D: TRBD1
V: TRBV5-1
J: TRBJ1-2
DNA: TGCGCCAGCAGCGAGGGACAGTTCTATGGCTACACCTTC
CDR3: CASSEGQFYGYTF

size: -
D: TRBD2
V: TRBV19
J: TRBJ2-7
DNA: TGTGCCAGTAGACCCCTCCTAGCGGGAGGGAGAAACGAGCAGTACTTC
CDR3: CASRPLLAGGRNEQYF

size: -
D: -
V: TRBV18
J: TRBJ1-5
DNA: TGTGCCAGCTCGCGAAGTGCAAATAGCAATCAGCCCCAGCATTTT
CDR3: CASSRSANSNQPQHF

size: once
D: -
V: TRBV11-2
J: TRBJ2-4
DNA: TGTGCCAGCAGCTTAGGTGCAGACTTATACTTC
CDR3: CASSLGADLYF

size: -
D: -
V: TRBV3-1/TRBV3-2
J: TRBJ2-5
DNA: TGTGCCAGCAGCCAAAGGGGAAGGGGAGAGACCCAGTACTTC
CDR3: CASSQRGRGETQYF

size: -
D: -
V: TRBV27
J: TRBJ1-1
DNA: TGTGCCACCGAACTATGGAGTGAAGCTTTCTTT
CDR3: CATELWSEAFF

size: -
D: TRBD1
V: TRBV5-5
J: TRBJ1-5
DNA: TGTGCCAGCAGCATTCGGCCGGGACAGGGCACTTCTCAGCCCCAGCATTTT
CDR3: CASSIRPGQGTSQPQHF

size: -
D: -
V: TRBV30
J: TRBJ1-2
DNA: TGTGCCTGGAAAGGGGTGAGGACACCGACTAACTATGGCTACACCTTC
CDR3: CAWKGVRTPTNYGYTF

size: once
D: TRBD1
V: TRBV14
J: TRBJ2-1
DNA: TGTGCCAGCAGGCATCAACAGGGGGCGTACAATGAGCAGTTCTTC
CDR3: CASRHQQGAYNEQFF

size: -
D: TRBD1
V: TRBV5-1
J: TRBJ2-4
DNA: TGCGCCAGCAGCTCAGGACAGGGGGAGGGTTCAGGAAACATTCAGTACTTC
CDR3: CASSSGQGEGSGNIQYF

size: -
D: -
V: TRBV7-2
J: TRBJ2-5
DNA: TGTGCCAGCAGCTCCTCCGGGGCGGGGGAGACCCAGTACTTC
CDR3: CASSSSGAGETQYF

size: -
D: TRBD1
V: TRBV9
J: TRBJ1-6
DNA: TGTGCCAGCAACCTGGACAGGCTAGGGTCACCCCTCCACTTT
CDR3: CASNLDRLGSPLHF

size: -
D: -
V: TRBV6-5
J: TRBJ2-5
DNA: TGTGCCAGCATCGATCGGGGGGCCGGAGAGACCCAGTACTTC
CDR3: CASIDRGAGETQYF

size: -
D: TRBD2
V: TRBV11-3
J: TRBJ2-1
DNA: TGTGCCAGCAGCCACCGGGGACCAGGGAGGGATTATGAGCAGTTCTTC
CDR3: CASSHRGPGRDYEQFF

size: once
D: -
V: TRBV7-2
J: TRBJ1-6
DNA: TGTGCCAGCAGCTTGGGAGGAGTCAATTCACCCCTCCACTTT
CDR3: CASSLGGVNSPLHF

size: once
D: -
V: TRBV5-6
J: TRBJ1-2
DNA: TGTGCCAGCAGCTTGGCCGGGGGAGGGACTACTAACTATGGCTACACCTTC
CDR3: CASSLAGGGTTNYGYTF

size: -
D: TRBD1
V: TRBV5-1
J: TRBJ2-3
DNA: TGCGCCAGCAGCCCCCCGGGACAGGGGATCACAGATACGCAGTATTTT
CDR3: CASSPPGQGITDTQYF

size: -
D: -
V: TRBV6-1
J: TRBJ1-3
DNA: TGTGCCAGCAGTGAGCTCAGGGTTAGCTCTGGAAACACCATATATTTT
CDR3: CASSELRVSSGNTIYF

size: -
D: -
V: TRBV27
J: TRBJ1-2
DNA: TGTGCCAGTGGGGTCTGGGGCGATGGCTACACCTTC
CDR3: CASGVWGDGYTF

size: -
D: -
V: TRBV21-1
J: TRBJ2-3
DNA: TGTGCCAGCAGCAAAGGGGCGCCGGACTTTCACACAGATACGCAGTATTTT
CDR3: CASSKGAPDFHTDTQYF

size: -
D: -
V: TRBV4-1
J: TRBJ1-4
DNA: TGCGCCAGCAGCCAAGATCGGGGGGTAACTAATGAAAAACTGTTTTTT
CDR3: CASSQDRGVTNEKLFF

size: -
D: -
V: TRBV25-1
J: TRBJ2-2
DNA: TGTGCCAGCAGTGGACTGCAGTTCGGGGAGCTGTTTTTT
CDR3: CASSGLQFGELFF

size: -
D: -
V: TRBV23-1
J: TRBJ2-5
DNA: TGCGCCAGCCGCGGCTTTCCAAGACAAGAGACCCAGTACTTC
CDR3: CASRGFPRQETQYF

size: -
D: TRBD1
V: TRBV29-1
J: TRBJ1-2
DNA: TGCAGCGTTGGACAGGGGAATGGCTATGGCTACACCTTC
CDR3: CSVGQGNGYGYTF

size: -
D: TRBD1
V: TRBV3-1/TRBV3-2
J: TRBJ2-7
DNA: TGTGCCAGCAGCCAAGGAGCGACCAGGGGGCGATACGAGCAGTACTTC
CDR3: CASSQGATRGRYEQYF

size: -
D: -
V: TRBV4-1
J: TRBJ2-7
DNA: TGCGCCAGCAGCCAAGATCCGGGGGTCGAGCAGTACTTC
CDR3: CASSQDPGVEQYF

size: -
D: -
V: TRBV3-1/TRBV3-2
J: TRBJ2-7
DNA: TGTGCCAGCAGCCAAGAATTCAGTCCCTACGAGCAGTACTTC
CDR3: CASSQEFSPYEQYF

size: once
D: TRBD2
V: TRBV28
J: TRBJ2-1
DNA: TGTGCCAGCCATGAGACTAGCGGGAGCTATGAGCAGTTCTTC
CDR3: CASHETSGSYEQFF

size: -
D: -
V: TRBV5-1
J: TRBJ2-1
DNA: TGCGCCAGCAGCTTGGGACGGGTGGCCAATGAGCAGTTCTTC
CDR3: CASSLGRVANEQFF

size: -
D: -
V: TRBV4-2
J: TRBJ2-3
DNA: TGTGCCAGCAGCCTGGTAGGGGGAGTCCCAGATACGCAGTATTTT
CDR3: CASSLVGGVPDTQYF

size: -
D: -
V: TRBV9
J: TRBJ2-2
DNA: TGTGCCAGCAGCGCGTACGGGAACACCGGGGAGCTGTTTTTT
CDR3: CASSAYGNTGELFF

size: -
D: -
V: TRBV28
J: TRBJ1-6
DNA: TGTGCCAGCAGCTGGAGGACAGTCAAGCTGTCCGATTCACCCCTCCACTTT
CDR3: CASSWRTVKLSDSPLHF

size: -
D: TRBD2
V: TRBV2
J: TRBJ2-7
DNA: TGTGCCAGCAAAGCCGGGACTATCTCCTACGAGCAGTACTTC
CDR3: CASKAGTISYEQYF

size: once
D: -
V: TRBV7-2
J: TRBJ1-6
DNA: TGTGCCAGCAGCTTTGAAACAAGCTCCTATAATTCACCCCTCCACTTT
CDR3: CASSFETSSYNSPLHF

size: few
D: -
V: TRBV5-4
J: TRBJ2-1
DNA: TGTGCCAGCAGCCCCGGTATTGTGGCTGGAGGAAATGAGCAGTTCTTC
CDR3: CASSPGIVAGGNEQFF

size: -
D: TRBD1
V: TRBV7-9
J: TRBJ1-1
DNA: TGTGCCAGCAGCCTGGACAGGGGCACTGAAGCTTTCTTT
CDR3: CASSLDRGTEAFF

size: -
D: TRBD2
V: TRBV29-1
J: TRBJ2-7
DNA: TGCAGCGGCGGACTAGCGAGCGAGCAGTACTTC
CDR3: CSGGLASEQYF

size: once
D: TRBD1
V: TRBV30
J: TRBJ1-5
DNA: TGTGCCTGGAGACTGCGTGGGACAGGGGCGAAATATAGCAATCAGCCCCAGCATTTT
CDR3: CAWRLRGTGAKYSNQPQHF

size: -
D: TRBD1
V: TRBV2
J: TRBJ2-3
DNA: TGTGCCAGCAGGGGACAGGTTTCAAGTAGTGCGCAGTATTTT
CDR3: CASRGQVSSSAQYF

size: -
D: -
V: TRBV21-1
J: TRBJ1-5
DNA: TGTGCCAGCAGCGGGACAGGGGCGCGCGGTCAGCCCCAGCATTTT
CDR3: CASSGTGARGQPQHF

size: -
D: TRBD1
V: TRBV19
J: TRBJ1-1
DNA: TGTGCCAGTAGTATGACCGGGACAGGGGATTACACTGAAGCTTTCTTT
CDR3: CASSMTGTGDYTEAFF

size: -
D: -
V: TRBV19
J: TRBJ2-2
DNA: TGTGCCAGTAGTCCCGGGAGAGGGTTTTCCGGGGAGCTGTTTTTT
CDR3: CASSPGRGFSGELFF

size: -
D: -
V: TRBV6-1
J: TRBJ1-5
DNA: TGTGCCAGCAGTGACAGCGGCAATCAGCCCCAGCATTTT
CDR3: CASSDSGNQPQHF